The rows below give T cell receptor beta chains drawn from one sample of a study of blood T cell repertoires in COVID-19. TCRdb keeps only in-frame clones here, not all; method: immunoSEQ multiplex PCR. The sample has under 250,000 clones; around 82% are singletons. The sequenced material came from peripheral blood. All receptors come from a man in his forties with active or convalescent COVID-19. Both conserved end residues are part of each CDR3. A D gene is named only where the DNA matches it firmly. Clone size, where shown, is once, few, many, or a class for clones that have expanded.

cdr3_nt | cdr3_aa | d_call | j_call | clone_size | v_call
TGTGCCACCAGCAGAGTTCGGGCGGGAGGGAACTACGAGCAGTACTTC | CATSRVRAGGNYEQYF | TRBD2 | TRBJ2-7 | few | TRBV15
TGTGCCAGCAGCTCCAGGGGGTTACGCACAGATACGCAGTATTTT | CASSSRGLRTDTQYF | TRBD1 | TRBJ2-3 | few | TRBV7-3
TGCGCCAGCAGTGAGAGGACAGGGGTGGACACTGAAGCTTTCTTT | CASSERTGVDTEAFF | TRBD1 | TRBJ1-1 | - | TRBV10-1
TGTGCCAGCAGCCCCACGGGGAACACTGAAGCTTTCTTT | CASSPTGNTEAFF | - | TRBJ1-1 | - | TRBV11-2
TGTGCCAGCAGCCAAGAAGCAGCGAGGGATACGCAGTATTTT | CASSQEAARDTQYF | - | TRBJ2-3 | - | TRBV3-1/TRBV3-2
TGCGCCAGCAGTACTAGCTACGAGCAGTACTTC | CASSTSYEQYF | - | TRBJ2-7 | once | TRBV10-2
TGTGCCAGCAGTAATCCAAATTCACCCCTCCACTTT | CASSNPNSPLHF | - | TRBJ1-6 | - | TRBV27
TGTGCCAGCAGTTACTCGGCGGGGGACAATGAGCAGTTCTTC | CASSYSAGDNEQFF | TRBD2 | TRBJ2-1 | - | TRBV6-5
TGCAGCGGTTCTTTGGGGACAGGGGCCATCGAGCAGTACTTC | CSGSLGTGAIEQYF | TRBD1 | TRBJ2-7 | few | TRBV29-1
TGCAGCGTTGAATCCCCAGACATTCGGTACTTC | CSVESPDIRYF | - | TRBJ2-7 | - | TRBV29-1
TGTGCCAGCTCACCTCCAAGCCTCGAATCTAACTATGGCTACACCTTC | CASSPPSLESNYGYTF | - | TRBJ1-2 | - | TRBV18
TGTGCCAGCAGCCCAAGACAGCCGCGTTGGACAGATACGCAGTATTTT | CASSPRQPRWTDTQYF | - | TRBJ2-3 | - | TRBV7-2
TGTGCCAGTAGTATGGGCCTCCAGGCCATCTATAATTCACCCCTCCACTTT | CASSMGLQAIYNSPLHF | - | TRBJ1-6 | - | TRBV19
TGCGCCAGCAGCCAAGACCGACACGATGAGCAGTTCTTC | CASSQDRHDEQFF | - | TRBJ2-1 | - | TRBV4-3
TGTGCCAGCAGTCCCCGAGGGAGAGGGCCCGGATTCTATAGCAATCAGCCCCAGCATTTT | CASSPRGRGPGFYSNQPQHF | - | TRBJ1-5 | - | TRBV6-6
TGTGCCACCAGTGACCCTCTTTCTAGCGATCCATCCTACAATGAGCAGTTCTTC | CATSDPLSSDPSYNEQFF | - | TRBJ2-1 | - | TRBV24-1
TGTGCCAGCAGCTTGAGGCGGGAGATCGGGGAGCTGTTTTTT | CASSLRREIGELFF | TRBD2 | TRBJ2-2 | - | TRBV5-6
TGTGCCTGGAGCCCGATGGGGGGACTGAACACTGAAGCTTTCTTT | CAWSPMGGLNTEAFF | - | TRBJ1-1 | - | TRBV30
TGTGCCAGCAGCTCGTCGAGCGGGTTGTTGGAGACCCAGTACTTC | CASSSSSGLLETQYF | - | TRBJ2-5 | - | TRBV7-2
TGTGCCAGCAGTTTATCCCCTGCGGGACTAGGGTACAATGAGCAGTTCTTC | CASSLSPAGLGYNEQFF | TRBD2 | TRBJ2-1 | - | TRBV27
TGCAGCGTTGGTTACAGGGGATCCCACAATGAGCAGTTCTTC | CSVGYRGSHNEQFF | TRBD1 | TRBJ2-1 | - | TRBV29-1
TGTGCCAGCAGTCCGACAGGAAACACCATATATTTT | CASSPTGNTIYF | - | TRBJ1-3 | - | TRBV11-2
TGTGCCAGCAGCGTTACGCACGGGGATGAGCAGTTCTTC | CASSVTHGDEQFF | - | TRBJ2-1 | once | TRBV7-8
TGCAGCGTTGTTTCGACAGGCGACTATGGCTACACCTTC | CSVVSTGDYGYTF | - | TRBJ1-2 | - | TRBV29-1
TGTGCCAGCAGTCTCCCGGCGGGAGGGCCGCGGGACACCGGGGAGCTGTTTTTT | CASSLPAGGPRDTGELFF | TRBD2 | TRBJ2-2 | - | TRBV6-6
TGTGCCAGCAGCGGGACTAGCGGGAGCCCCGGGGAGCTGTTTTTT | CASSGTSGSPGELFF | TRBD2 | TRBJ2-2 | - | TRBV11-3
TGTGCCAGCAGCGCGGGACTGGGGTTGGGCAATGAGCAGTTCTTC | CASSAGLGLGNEQFF | - | TRBJ2-1 | - | TRBV9
TGTGCCAGCAGGGAGAGGACTAGCGGGGGGTACCAAGAGACCCAGTACTTC | CASRERTSGGYQETQYF | TRBD2 | TRBJ2-5 | - | TRBV2
TGTGCCAGCAGCTTAGACAGGGGGTACGAGTACTTC | CASSLDRGYEYF | TRBD1 | TRBJ2-5 | - | TRBV11-2
TGTGCCAGCAGTAGCGGGAGCACAGATACGCAGTATTTT | CASSSGSTDTQYF | - | TRBJ2-3 | once | TRBV6-4
TGTGCCAGCAGCGTAGCCTCAGGGACTCAGAATGAGCAGTTCTTC | CASSVASGTQNEQFF | - | TRBJ2-1 | - | TRBV9
TGTGCCAGCAGTAGGGGACTTTCCTTCTCCTACGAGCAGTACTTC | CASSRGLSFSYEQYF | - | TRBJ2-7 | - | TRBV6-4
TGTGCCAGCAGTGAAGTTTGGGGGGACTATGGCTACACCTTC | CASSEVWGDYGYTF | - | TRBJ1-2 | - | TRBV6-1
TGTGCCAGTAGTGCACGACAGGGAGTCTCACCCCTCCACTTT | CASSARQGVSPLHF | TRBD1 | TRBJ1-6 | - | TRBV19
TGTGCCAGCAGCTCCTTGATGGGTGCTTGGGCGCCCCAGCATTTT | CASSSLMGAWAPQHF | - | TRBJ1-5 | few | TRBV5-5
TGTGCTAGCAGCTTAGCGACTAGCGGGGTCGAAGAGACCCAGTACTTC | CASSLATSGVEETQYF | TRBD2 | TRBJ2-5 | - | TRBV7-7
TGTGCCAGCAGCTTGGTCTCAGGGAACACTGAAGCTTTCTTT | CASSLVSGNTEAFF | - | TRBJ1-1 | once | TRBV5-4
TGTGCCAGTAGTATCGGCCAGGGGGGAGGCAATCAGCCCCAGCATTTT | CASSIGQGGGNQPQHF | TRBD1 | TRBJ1-5 | - | TRBV19
TGTGCCAGCAGCTTCATGGCTCCTAACACTGAAGCTTTCTTT | CASSFMAPNTEAFF | - | TRBJ1-1 | - | TRBV7-3
TGTGCCAGCAGCGGGGTCACGGGTAGTACTGAAGCTTTCTTT | CASSGVTGSTEAFF | - | TRBJ1-1 | - | TRBV9
TGTGCCAGCAGTGGGGCCATCTCTGGAAACACCATATATTTT | CASSGAISGNTIYF | - | TRBJ1-3 | - | TRBV2
TGTGCCAGCAGCAGCGGGGGGGCTTCCGGGGAGCTGTTTTTT | CASSSGGASGELFF | TRBD2 | TRBJ2-2 | - | TRBV6-5
TGTGCCAGCAGCACCTCCGGACTAGTGGACCAAGAGACCCAGTACTTC | CASSTSGLVDQETQYF | TRBD2 | TRBJ2-5 | - | TRBV7-2
TGTGCCAGTACCCGCGAGGCCAGCTCCAATCAGCCCCAGCATTTT | CASTREASSNQPQHF | - | TRBJ1-5 | few | TRBV19
TGCGCCAGCTCCCAAACAGACCGCGATCAGCCCCAGCATTTT | CASSQTDRDQPQHF | - | TRBJ1-5 | few | TRBV4-1
TGCGCCAGCAGCGGGGGAGGGCCGGGGAATGAAGCTTTCTTT | CASSGGGPGNEAFF | - | TRBJ1-1 | - | TRBV5-1
TGTGCCAGCAGTTACCGACAGGGGAGCACTGAAGCTTTCTTT | CASSYRQGSTEAFF | TRBD1 | TRBJ1-1 | once | TRBV6-5
TGCGCCAGCAGCCAAGCCCTAGCGGGGCGGAGCGATGAGCAGTTCTTC | CASSQALAGRSDEQFF | TRBD2 | TRBJ2-1 | - | TRBV4-3
TGTGCCAGCAGTTTTAGGGGAAGGGGCTACACCTTC | CASSFRGRGYTF | - | TRBJ1-2 | - | TRBV12-3/TRBV12-4
TGTGCCAGCAGTGAAATTCGTAACAGGGCGGGCTACACCTTC | CASSEIRNRAGYTF | - | TRBJ1-2 | - | TRBV2
TGTGCCAGCAGCGACTCCACGACAGGCCAAGAGACCCAGTACTTC | CASSDSTTGQETQYF | - | TRBJ2-5 | - | TRBV7-2